This entry lists 29 T cell receptor beta chains sequenced from one sample in a study of cytomegalovirus exposure and HLA in healthy donors. PCR used 60 Vbeta primers and 13 Jbeta primers. Assay used: immunoSEQ multiplex PCR; TCRdb lists only in-frame clones, some missing. Of 150,000 to 200,000 clones in the sample, roughly 77% were seen once. Sequencing input: PBMCs. The receptors here all came from a man aged 40-49 years in good health and CMV-seropositive.

The chain couples TRBV7-9 to TRBJ2-7; 7 bases map to TRBD2. Germline-derived CDR1 and CDR2 are SEHNR and FQNEAQ (reference sequence). V lost 2 bases and J lost 2; bases outside the gene matches: 9. The CDR3 totals 16 residues. Written as DNA, the CDR3 is TGTGCCAGCAGCTTAATTACGGGGGGTGGGGCCTACGAGCAGTACTTC. It translates to CASSLITGGGAYEQYF.

CDR3 bases: TGTGCCAGCAGCTGGACAGGGGGCTACGAGCAGTACTTC. Its protein is CASSWTGGYEQYF. The chain employs TRBV7-8 and TRBJ2-7, with TRBD1 matching 10 bases. The germline V gene has CDR1 SGHVS and CDR2 FQNEAQ. The ends lost 4 bases at V and 3 bases at J; junction bases unmatched: 0. This CDR3 comprises 13 residues.

The chain links TRBV9 to TRBJ2-5, with 13 nucleotides matching TRBD2. There are 17 residues in the CDR3. Trimming removed 3 bases from V and 5 bases from J; junction bases left unmatched: 10. CDR1 SGDLS and CDR2 YYNGEE come from the germline V gene. CDR3 nucleotide sequence: TGTGCCAGCAGCGGAGGGACTAGCGGGATAAAGGTGGAGACCCAGTACTTC. Translation: CASSGGTSGIKVETQYF. Full variable domain (missing parts from reference TRBV9 and TRBJ2-5): DSGVTQTPKHLITATGQRVTLRCSPRSGDLSVYWYQQSLDQGLQFLIQYYNGEERAKGNILERFSAQQFPDLHSELNLSSLELGDSALYFCASSGGTSGIKVETQYFGPGTRLLVL.

The chain joins TRBV19 to TRBJ1-1, with 9 bases aligning to TRBD1. CDR1 is LNHDA and CDR2 is SQIVND in the germline V gene (reference sequence). The CDR3 runs 19 residues. Losses at the gene ends were 5 bases for V and 1 base for J; bases not matched to a gene: 17. The CDR3 region has the DNA TGTGCCAGTAGTCCGGCCGGGACAGGGTTGAGACTGACGAACACTGAAGCTTTCTTT. It encodes CASSPAGTGLRLTNTEAFF.

The rearrangement joins TRBV28 to TRBJ1-5; 7 nucleotides align to TRBD1. V shed 3 bases, J shed 5 bases, and the junction held 4 bases outside the gene matches. The CDR3 loop spans 14 amino acids. The V gene's germline CDR1 is MDHEN and CDR2 SYDVKM. The CDR3 DNA reads TGTGCCAGCAGTTTTGACAGGGTCGATCAGCCCCAGCATTTT. Amino acid sequence: CASSFDRVDQPQHF.

The chain recombines TRBV4-1 with TRBJ2-7; possible D gene TRBD1, 6 bases. V dropped 4 bases and J dropped 3 bases, with 16 bases sitting between them. Per germline, CDR1 MGHRA and CDR2 YSYEKL. This CDR3 is built from 15 residues. The CDR3 reads CASSPRQAPGYEQYF. The CDR3 bases are TGCGCCAGCAGCCCACGACAGGCTCCGGGCTACGAGCAGTACTTC.

The V call is TRBV6-1, the J call TRBJ2-5; D is perhaps TRBD1 (5 bases). This CDR3 is built from 13 residues. Germline loops: CDR1 MNHNS, CDR2 SASEGT. Trimming left V 2 bases short and J 2 bases short, with 6 bases between. DNA for the CDR3: TGTGCCAGCAGTGAACAGGGACAAGAGACCCAGTACTTC. It is translated as CASSEQGQETQYF.

V and J are TRBV19 and TRBJ2-2; 12 bases line up with TRBD2. Germline V CDR1 and CDR2: LNHDA, SQIVND (reference sequence). The CDR3 extends over 15 amino acids. J gave up 5 bases and V 5 bases, and 3 bases lay outside the gene matches. The CDR3 spells CASSSGLAGTGELFF. Written as DNA, the CDR3 is TGTGCCAGTAGTTCCGGACTAGCGGGGACCGGGGAGCTGTTTTTT.

This clone was counted a single time. The chain joins TRBV7-9 to TRBJ1-1; 7 bases are shared with TRBD1. This CDR3 has 14 amino acids. Germline CDR1 SEHNR, CDR2 FQNEAQ (reference sequence). The V gene end was trimmed by 5 bases and the J gene end by 3 bases; junction bases not matched to a gene: 6. The CDR3 protein is CASSLEGAYTEAFF. The CDR3, as DNA: TGTGCCAGCAGCCTCGAGGGGGCCTACACTGAAGCTTTCTTT.

This rearrangement joins TRBV5-6 to TRBJ1-5, with D perhaps TRBD1 (6 bases). Trimming cost V 0 bases and J 5 bases, with 12 bases left between them. This CDR3 has 15 residues. Germline CDR1 is SGHDT and CDR2 is YYEEEE. Written as DNA, the CDR3 is TGTGCCAGCAGCTTGGAGGGGGACACGTATCAGCCCCAGCATTTT. Its translation: CASSLEGDTYQPQHF.

The chain employs TRBV18 and TRBJ1-1; TRBD1 agrees at 9 bases. This CDR3 region has 16 residues. Germline CDR1 and CDR2: KGHSH and LQKENI. The J segment lost 4 bases and the V segment lost 5 bases, leaving 11 bases of the junction unmatched. For the CDR3, the DNA is TGTGCCAGCTCAGCGGGACAGGGTGGAGTAGGCACTGAAGCTTTCTTT. It yields the protein CASSAGQGGVGTEAFF.

This chain uses TRBV7-9 with TRBJ2-7, with TRBD2 as a possible D gene (7 bases). Germline-derived CDR1 and CDR2 are SEHNR and FQNEAQ (reference sequence). The CDR3 length is 14 residues. V lost 4 bases and J 6 bases, leaving 16 bases between the germline ends. The CDR3 spells CASSSGGPIPEQYF. Here the CDR3 DNA reads TGTGCCAGCAGCTCGGGGGGCCCCATTCCCGAGCAGTACTTC.

This clone appeared once. This sequence joins TRBV11-3 and TRBJ2-1; possibly TRBD2 for D (7 bases). Trimming stripped 5 bases from V and 8 bases from J, with 16 bases between. The length of the CDR3 is 14 residues. CDR1 SGHNT and CDR2 YENEEA come from the germline V gene. The CDR3 loop is CASSQSGGGDEQFF. The CDR3 DNA follows: TGTGCCAGCAGCCAGTCGGGGGGCGGGGATGAGCAGTTCTTC. Together with reference TRBV11-3 and TRBJ2-1, the CDR3 gives the full variable domain: EAGVVQSPRYKIIEKKQPVAFWCNPISGHNTLYWYLQNLGQGPELLIRYENEEAVDDSQLPKDRFSAERLKGVDSTLKIQPAELGDSAVYLCASSQSGGGDEQFFGPGTRLTVL.

V gene TRBV5-4 combines with J gene TRBJ2-5; the D gene is possibly TRBD2 (6 bases). Germline CDR1 SGHNT, CDR2 YYREEE (reference sequence). This CDR3 spans 15 amino acids. The germline V and J ends were trimmed by 0 bases and 4 bases, with 13 bases remaining between them. CDR3 amino acids: CASSLAAGLRETQYF. CDR3 nucleotides: TGTGCCAGCAGCTTGGCTGCGGGGTTACGAGAGACCCAGTACTTC.

The chain uses TRBV18 and TRBJ1-5; D is perhaps TRBD1 (6 bases). The CDR3 consists of 14 residues. CDR1 is KGHSH, CDR2 LQKENI, per germline. Between the trimmed V and J ends, which lost 2 bases and 7 bases, there was a span of 12 bases. Here the CDR3 DNA reads TGTGCCAGCTCACCAGGGGGCAGCGAACAGCCCCAGCATTTT. It specifies CASSPGGSEQPQHF.

The CDR3: CASSLKARGQDHRGYEQYF. The CDR3 DNA sequence: TGTGCCAGCAGCTTAAAGGCCAGGGGCCAGGACCATCGAGGCTACGAGCAGTACTTC. This sequence joins TRBV7-3 and TRBJ2-7; TRBD1 might be the D (6 bases). This CDR3 region has 19 residues. The germline gives CDR1 SGHTA, CDR2 FQGTGA. Trimming left V 1 base short and J 3 bases short, with 25 bases between.

This sequence joins TRBV6-6 and TRBJ2-3, with 8 bases matching TRBD1. In germline, CDR1 is MNHNY, CDR2 SVGAGI (reference sequence). CDR3 length: 15 residues. V shed 8 bases and J 7 bases; nucleotides not matched to a gene: 14. Here the CDR3 reads CASRITGTGSNTQYF. The CDR3 nucleotides read TGTGCCAGCCGAATTACCGGGACAGGATCTAATACGCAGTATTTT.

This chain connects TRBV9 to TRBJ2-5, with 7 bases that match TRBD2. From germline, CDR1 is SGDLS and CDR2 YYNGEE. The V gene end was trimmed by 0 bases and the J gene end by 1 base; junction bases not matched to a gene: 12. CDR3 length equals 18 residues. The CDR3 DNA is TGTGCCAGCAGCGTAGCCGGGAGTCCGGCTAGCGGCCAAGAGACCCAGTACTTC. This encodes CASSVAGSPASGQETQYF.

The V gene is TRBV5-6, the J gene TRBJ2-5; the match to TRBD2 covers 8 bases. V lost 2 bases to trimming and J lost 10 bases; unmatched junction nucleotides: 1. The V gene's germline CDR1 is SGHDT and CDR2 YYEEEE. This CDR3 has 11 residues. CDR3 sequence: CASSFSGDQYF. The CDR3 DNA reads as TGTGCCAGCAGCTTTAGCGGGGACCAGTACTTC. The variable domain in full, with the rest retrieved from reference TRBV5-6 and TRBJ2-5, is DAGVTQSPTHLIKTRGQQVTLRCSPKSGHDTVSWYQQALGQGPQFIFQYYEEEERQRGNFPDRFSGHQFPNYSSELNVNALLLGDSALYLCASSFSGDQYFGPGTRLLVL.

The chain links TRBV28 to TRBJ2-3; 7 positions agree with TRBD2. Germline values: CDR1 MDHEN, CDR2 SYDVKM. Trimming at V came to 6 bases and at J to 8 bases, leaving 8 bases not matched to a gene. There are 13 residues in the CDR3. CDR3 nucleotides: TGTGCCAGCAGCCACAGAACGGGGGGTACGCAGTATTTT. This translates into CASSHRTGGTQYF.

The chain couples TRBV28 to TRBJ2-7; 7 nucleotides agree with TRBD1. From germline, CDR1 is MDHEN and CDR2 SYDVKM. V lost 10 bases, J lost 0 bases, and 9 bases stayed unmatched. The CDR3 length is 14 residues. The chain's CDR3 is CATGGRESSYEQYF. The CDR3 nucleotides are TGTGCCACAGGGGGACGTGAGTCCTCCTACGAGCAGTACTTC.

The chain is built from TRBV5-1 and TRBJ2-1, with TRBD1 identical over 7 bases. Germline assignment: CDR1 SGHRS and CDR2 YFSETQ. This CDR3 contains 13 residues. Trimming removed 5 bases from V and 9 bases from J; junction bases left unmatched: 8. CDR3 sequence: CASSGRGWVEQFF. CDR3 DNA: TGCGCCAGCAGTGGCAGGGGGTGGGTTGAGCAGTTCTTC.

Note on this clone: Other nucleotide sequences from this sample produce the same CDR3. The rearrangement uses TRBV28 and TRBJ2-2; 8 nucleotides align to TRBD1. Germline CDR1 MDHEN, CDR2 SYDVKM. Trimming removed 8 bases from V and 2 bases from J; junction bases left unmatched: 4. There are 14 residues in the CDR3. The CDR3: CASLDRGNTGELFF. CDR3 sequence (DNA): TGTGCCAGCCTCGACAGGGGAAACACCGGGGAGCTGTTTTTT.

The chain joins TRBV7-9 to TRBJ1-1, with D unresolved. The CDR3 has 14 residues. Germline V gives CDR1 SEHNR, CDR2 FQNEAQ (reference sequence). The V end lost 5 bases, the J end lost 1 base, and 11 bases lay between the germline ends. The CDR3 loop is CASSLQKSNTEAFF. Here the CDR3 DNA reads TGTGCCAGCAGCCTACAGAAATCGAACACTGAAGCTTTCTTT.

The chain couples TRBV28 to TRBJ2-3; 12 bases line up with TRBD2. Germline V lookup: CDR1 MDHEN, CDR2 SYDVKM. This CDR3 contains 18 residues. J was trimmed by 5 bases and V by 7 bases; bases with no gene match: 16. The CDR3 sequence: CASTPPPASGRAKDTQYF. DNA of the CDR3: TGTGCCAGCACTCCTCCCCCTGCTAGCGGGAGGGCCAAAGATACGCAGTATTTT. Supplemented by reference TRBV28 and TRBJ2-3, the full variable domain reads DVKVTQSSRYLVKRTGEKVFLECVQDMDHENMFWYRQDPGLGLRLIYFSYDVKMKEKGDIPEGYSVSREKKERFSLILESASTNQTSMYLCASTPPPASGRAKDTQYFGPGTRLTVL.

V is TRBV6-1 and J is TRBJ1-1; TRBD1 agrees at 8 bases. This CDR3 has 13 amino acids. CDR1 and CDR2 from the germline V gene are MNHNS and SASEGT. With 5 bases clipped from V and 5 bases from J, the junction kept 4 bases outside the gene matches. CDR3 DNA sequence: TGTGCCAGCAGTTGGGACAGGTTAACTGAAGCTTTCTTT. Its translation: CASSWDRLTEAFF.

The chain recombines TRBV6-1 with TRBJ2-5; a weak D match, TRBD2 (6 bases). The CDR3 consists of 14 residues. V shed 5 bases and J shed 5 bases, with 15 bases lying between them. Germline V gene lookup returns CDR1 MNHNS and CDR2 SASEGT. CDR3 in amino acids: CASSTRGIGETQYF. The CDR3 DNA follows: TGTGCCAGCAGTACCCGGGGGATAGGGGAGACCCAGTACTTC.

The CDR3 DNA is TGCGCCAGCAGCTTGTCCGCCATCCCTCAGGGTAATGAAAAACTGTTTTTT. It encodes CASSLSAIPQGNEKLFF. The chain links TRBV5-1 to TRBJ1-4; perhaps TRBD1 as D (5 bases). This CDR3 region has 17 residues. CDR1 and CDR2 from the germline V gene are SGHRS and YFSETQ. Deletions cut 1 base from V and 4 bases from J, with 17 bases between. The full variable domain, its missing parts supplied by reference TRBV5-1 and TRBJ1-4, is KAGVTQTPRYLIKTRGQQVTLSCSPISGHRSVSWYQQTPGQGLQFLFEYFSETQRNKGNFPGRFSGRQFSNSRSEMNVSTLELGDSALYLCASSLSAIPQGNEKLFFGSGTQLSVL.

V gene TRBV5-1 combines with J gene TRBJ2-7, with D unclear. The V gene's germline CDR1 is SGHRS and CDR2 YFSETQ. The CDR3 sequence is 13 residues long. The germline V and J ends were trimmed by 2 bases and 6 bases, with 12 bases remaining between them. The CDR3 sequence is CASSFAGSPEQYF. CDR3 nucleotides: TGCGCCAGCAGCTTCGCAGGTTCTCCCGAGCAGTACTTC.